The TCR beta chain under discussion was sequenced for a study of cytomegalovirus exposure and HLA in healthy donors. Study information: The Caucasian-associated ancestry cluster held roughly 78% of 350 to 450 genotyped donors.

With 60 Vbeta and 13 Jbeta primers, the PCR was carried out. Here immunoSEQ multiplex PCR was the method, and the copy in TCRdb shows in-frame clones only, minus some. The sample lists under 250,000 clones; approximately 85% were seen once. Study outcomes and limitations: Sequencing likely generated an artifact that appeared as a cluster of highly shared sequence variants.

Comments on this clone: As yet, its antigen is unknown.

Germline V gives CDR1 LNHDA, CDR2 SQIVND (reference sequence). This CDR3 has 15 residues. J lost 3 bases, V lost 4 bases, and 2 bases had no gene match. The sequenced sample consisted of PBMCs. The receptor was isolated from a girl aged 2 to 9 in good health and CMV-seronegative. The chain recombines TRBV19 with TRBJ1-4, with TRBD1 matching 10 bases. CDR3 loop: CASSSGQGANEKLFF. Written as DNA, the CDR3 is TGTGCCAGTAGTAGCGGACAGGGGGCTAATGAAAAACTGTTTTTT.